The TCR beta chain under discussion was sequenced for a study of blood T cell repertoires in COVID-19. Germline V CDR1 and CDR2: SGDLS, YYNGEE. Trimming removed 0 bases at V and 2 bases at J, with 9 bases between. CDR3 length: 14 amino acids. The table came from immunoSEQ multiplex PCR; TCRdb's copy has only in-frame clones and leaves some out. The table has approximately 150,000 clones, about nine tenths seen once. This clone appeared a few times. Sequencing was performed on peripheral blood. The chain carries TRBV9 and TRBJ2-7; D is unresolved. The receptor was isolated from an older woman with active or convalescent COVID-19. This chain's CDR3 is CASSVDGLTYEQYF. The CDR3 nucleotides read TGTGCCAGCAGCGTAGATGGCCTTACCTACGAGCAGTACTTC.